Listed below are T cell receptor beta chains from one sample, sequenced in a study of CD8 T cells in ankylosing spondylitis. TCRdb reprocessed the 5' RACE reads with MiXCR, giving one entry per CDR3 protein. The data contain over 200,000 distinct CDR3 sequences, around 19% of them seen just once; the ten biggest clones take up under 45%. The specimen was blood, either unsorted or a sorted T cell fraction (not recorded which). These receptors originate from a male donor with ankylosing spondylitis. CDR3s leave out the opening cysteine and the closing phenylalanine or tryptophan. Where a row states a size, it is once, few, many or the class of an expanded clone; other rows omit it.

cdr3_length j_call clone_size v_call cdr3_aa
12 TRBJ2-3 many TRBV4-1 ASSDEDYTDTQY
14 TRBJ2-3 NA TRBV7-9 ASSPPDSPTTDTQY
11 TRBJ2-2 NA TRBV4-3 ASSQGYTGELF
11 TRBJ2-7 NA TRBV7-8 ATRTGNQYEQY
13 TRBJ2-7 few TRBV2 ASSEGGPAVYEQY
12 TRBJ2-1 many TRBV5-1 ASSFSGGADEQF
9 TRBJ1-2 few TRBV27 ATNTGDGYT
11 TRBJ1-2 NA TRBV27 ASSLRASYGYT
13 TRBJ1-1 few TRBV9 ASSDGTAGNTEAF
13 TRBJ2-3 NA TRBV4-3 ASCPGLGSTDTQY
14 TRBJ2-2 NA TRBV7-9 ASSSRAGSNTGELF
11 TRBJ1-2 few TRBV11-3 ASSLSTAEGYT
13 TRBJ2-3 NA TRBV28 ASSTRERRTDTQY
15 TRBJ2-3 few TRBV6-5 ASSFTGTVLGTDTQY
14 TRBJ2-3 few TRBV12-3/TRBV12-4 ASSAMEERDTDTQY
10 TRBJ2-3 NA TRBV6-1 ASSEGTDTQY
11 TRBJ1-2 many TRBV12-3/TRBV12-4 ASSRGGCYGYT
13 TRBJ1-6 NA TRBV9 ASSVGGGDNSPLH
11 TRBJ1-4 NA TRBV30 AWGDRVGEKLF
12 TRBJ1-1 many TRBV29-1 SAYGRTSGPEAF
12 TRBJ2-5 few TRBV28 ASSPSKGKETQY
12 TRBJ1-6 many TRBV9 ASSVLLNNSPLH
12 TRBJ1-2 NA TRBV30 AWSGRGMGYGYT
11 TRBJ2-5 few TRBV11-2 ASSFSVQETQY
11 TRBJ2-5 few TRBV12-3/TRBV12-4 ASSWDSRETQY
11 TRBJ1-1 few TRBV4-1 ASSRYEKSEAF
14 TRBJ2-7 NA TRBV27 ASSAGLAGESYEQY
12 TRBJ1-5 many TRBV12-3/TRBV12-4 ASSSRDSNQPQH
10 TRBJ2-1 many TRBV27 ASSLQGNEQF
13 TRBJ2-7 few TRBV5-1 ASSLPGQGIYEQY
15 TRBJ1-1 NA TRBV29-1 SVGGGPGQGTNTEAF
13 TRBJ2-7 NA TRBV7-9 ASSLGPQSSYEQY
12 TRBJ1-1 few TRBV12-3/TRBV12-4 ASSLIAQGPEAF
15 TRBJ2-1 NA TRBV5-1 ASSLATLAGAYNEQF
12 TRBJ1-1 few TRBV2 ASSEESEGTEAF
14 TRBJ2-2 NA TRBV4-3 ASSQDAVVNTGELF
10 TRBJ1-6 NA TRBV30 AWTGGESPLH
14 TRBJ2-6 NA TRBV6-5 ASSYSSGYGANVLT
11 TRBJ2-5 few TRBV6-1 ASSGLMEETQY
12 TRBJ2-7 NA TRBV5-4 ASSNRDYSYEQY
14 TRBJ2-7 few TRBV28 ASTRAGNREAYEQY
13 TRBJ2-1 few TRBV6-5 ASSYSGTTYNEQF
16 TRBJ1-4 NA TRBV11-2 ASTSWGNRGLTNEKLF
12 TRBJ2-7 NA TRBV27 ASSLYGKGYEQY
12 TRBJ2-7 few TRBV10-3 AISESTQGYEQY
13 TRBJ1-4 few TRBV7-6 ASSSREATNEKLF
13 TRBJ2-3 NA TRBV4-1 ASRRTSGSTDTQY
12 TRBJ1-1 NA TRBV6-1 ASSEAGEATEAF
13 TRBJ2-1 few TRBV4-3 ASSQGRGRYNEQF
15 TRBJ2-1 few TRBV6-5 ASSYSLQGRSYNEQF
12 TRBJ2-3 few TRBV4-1 ASSQNSFSDTQY
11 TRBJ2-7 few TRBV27 ASSPPDRTEQY
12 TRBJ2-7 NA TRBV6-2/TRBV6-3 ASSYDSGGYEQY
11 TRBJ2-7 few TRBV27 ASSLWPRYEQY
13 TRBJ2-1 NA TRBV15 ATSSAGSGYNEQF
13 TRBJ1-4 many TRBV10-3 AISGGTATNEKLF
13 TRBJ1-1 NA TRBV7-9 ASSPTVNPNTEAF
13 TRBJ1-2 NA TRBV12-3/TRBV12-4 ASSPLVQDNYGYT